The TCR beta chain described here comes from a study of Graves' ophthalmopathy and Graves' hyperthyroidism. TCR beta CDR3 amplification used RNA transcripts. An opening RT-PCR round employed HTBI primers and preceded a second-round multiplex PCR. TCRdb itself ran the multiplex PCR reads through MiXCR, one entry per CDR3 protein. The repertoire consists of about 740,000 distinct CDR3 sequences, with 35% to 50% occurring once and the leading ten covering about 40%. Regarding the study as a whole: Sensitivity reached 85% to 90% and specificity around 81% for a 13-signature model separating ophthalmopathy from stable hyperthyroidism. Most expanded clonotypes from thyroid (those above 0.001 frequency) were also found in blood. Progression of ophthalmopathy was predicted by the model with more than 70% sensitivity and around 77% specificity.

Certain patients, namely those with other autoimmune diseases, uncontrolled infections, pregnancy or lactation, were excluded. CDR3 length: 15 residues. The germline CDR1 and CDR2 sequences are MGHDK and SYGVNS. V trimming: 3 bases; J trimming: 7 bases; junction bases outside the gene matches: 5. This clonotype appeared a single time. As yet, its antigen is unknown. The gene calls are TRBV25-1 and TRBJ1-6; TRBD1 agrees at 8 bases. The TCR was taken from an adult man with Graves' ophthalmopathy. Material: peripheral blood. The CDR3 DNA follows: TGTGCCAGCAGTGACAGGACAGGGAGCAATTCACCCCTCCACTTT. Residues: CASSDRTGSNSPLHF.